The 29 T cell receptor beta chains below come from one sample, sequenced in a study of siplizumab effects on memory and regulatory T cells. TCRdb's table, derived via immunoSEQ multiplex PCR, lists solely in-frame clones and lacks some. In the table there are some 56,000 clones, around 97% of which are singletons. Sample: naive CD8+ T cells sorted from blood. The receptor set was obtained from a human donor in good health.

The chain recombines TRBV29-1 with TRBJ1-1; D is undetermined. This CDR3 has 11 amino acids. Germline V lookup: CDR1 SQVTM, CDR2 ANQGSEA. Trimming left V 6 bases short and J 4 bases short, with 9 bases between. The CDR3 region has the DNA TGCAGCGTAGAACCGATCACTGAAGCTTTCTTT. Its protein is CSVEPITEAFF.

The chain employs TRBV11-2 and TRBJ1-5; 9 bases align to TRBD1. Germline V gene sequence: CDR1 SGHAT, CDR2 FQNNGV. V shed 5 bases, J shed 1 base, and the junction held 9 bases outside the gene matches. The CDR3 length is 17 residues. CDR3 residues: CASSPRTGDGSNQPQHF. The DNA for the CDR3 is TGTGCCAGCAGCCCTAGGACAGGGGATGGAAGCAATCAGCCCCAGCATTTT.

The chain combines TRBV27 with TRBJ2-7, with 7 bases fitting TRBD2. The trim removed 5 bases at V and 3 bases at J, leaving 10 bases unmatched. Germline lookup yields CDR1 MNHEY and CDR2 SMNVEV (reference sequence). The CDR3 is made up of 15 amino acids. The CDR3 here is CASSKRHGGGYEQYF. CDR3 sequence (DNA): TGTGCCAGCAGTAAACGACATGGGGGGGGCTACGAGCAGTACTTC.

V usage is TRBV7-3 and J usage is TRBJ2-5, with D possibly being TRBD1 or TRBD2 (5 bases each). The CDR3 extends over 15 amino acids. CDR1 and CDR2 from the germline V gene are SGHTA and FQGTGA. Trimming took 2 bases from V and 5 from J, leaving 15 bases between them. This CDR3 reads CASSLYGASTETQYF. CDR3 nucleotide sequence: TGTGCCAGCAGCTTATACGGGGCGTCGACGGAGACCCAGTACTTC. The whole variable domain, remainder taken from reference TRBV7-3 and TRBJ2-5, is GAGVSQTPSNKVTEKGKYVELRCDPISGHTALYWYRQSLGQGPEFLIYFQGTGAADDSGLPNDRFFAVRPEGSVSTLKIQRTERGDSAVYLCASSLYGASTETQYFGPGTRLLVL.

The gene calls are TRBV7-3 and TRBJ2-1, with 10 bases identical to TRBD2. Per the germline V gene, CDR1 is SGHTA and CDR2 is FQGTGA. Trimming at V came to 5 bases and at J to 6 bases, leaving 10 bases not matched to a gene. The CDR3 is made up of 16 amino acids. This CDR3 is CASSLSGRELANEQFF. Here the CDR3 DNA reads TGTGCCAGCAGCCTGAGCGGGAGGGAATTGGCCAATGAGCAGTTCTTC.

This rearrangement joins TRBV9 to TRBJ2-3; unclear D gene. This CDR3 contains 14 residues. Looked up from germline, CDR1 is SGDLS and CDR2 is YYNGEE. V was pared by 0 bases and J by 6 bases, with 11 bases between. CDR3 protein: CASSVAGTQDTQYF. CDR3 nucleotide sequence: TGTGCCAGCAGCGTAGCAGGTACTCAGGATACGCAGTATTTT.

The genes are TRBV27 and TRBJ1-2; TRBD1 might be the D (5 bases). V was cut by 3 bases and J by 1 base, with 15 bases left in between. Germline CDR1 reads MNHEY; CDR2 reads SMNVEV (reference sequence). CDR3 length: 16 amino acids. CDR3 loop: CASSFLRLGVNYGYTF. The CDR3 DNA sequence: TGTGCCAGCAGTTTTCTCAGGTTGGGGGTTAACTATGGCTACACCTTC.

The chain recombines TRBV5-6 with TRBJ1-2; TRBD1 matches at 7 bases. Germline V gene lookup returns CDR1 SGHDT and CDR2 YYEEEE. Trimming took 4 bases from V and 0 from J; bases not matched to a gene: 12. CDR3 length: 17 residues. In DNA form, the CDR3 reads TGTGCCAGCAGCCCTAAGGACAGGACTCCCACTAACTATGGCTACACCTTC. This sequence encodes CASSPKDRTPTNYGYTF.

The V call is TRBV7-8, the J call TRBJ2-3; D perhaps matches TRBD1 (5 bases). Germline V gives CDR1 SGHVS, CDR2 FQNEAQ. Trimming cost V 3 bases and J 1 base, with 26 bases left between them. The CDR3 extends over 20 amino acids. The CDR3 DNA follows: TGTGCCAGCAGCTTCTGGGGCGGAACAAGCCCCGTCAATCGCACAGATACGCAGTATTTT. Translation: CASSFWGGTSPVNRTDTQYF.

The chain has TRBV6-6 and TRBJ2-1; 9 bases are shared with TRBD2. With V trimmed by 4 bases and J by 7 bases, 8 bases remained unmatched. Germline loops: CDR1 MNHNY, CDR2 SVGAGI (reference sequence). CDR3 size: 15 residues. CDR3 sequence (DNA): TGTGCCAGCAGTTCACATAGCGGGAGTCGGAATGAGCAGTTCTTC. Its protein is CASSSHSGSRNEQFF.

This chain joins TRBV15 and TRBJ2-3, with 7 bases aligning to TRBD2. The junction had 7 bases not matched to a gene; V was cut back by 3 bases and J by 4 bases. Germline V lookup: CDR1 LNHNV, CDR2 YYDKDF (reference sequence). CDR3 length: 15 residues. The CDR3 spells CATSRTSGRPDTQYF. The DNA for the CDR3 is TGTGCCACCAGCAGGACGTCCGGGAGGCCAGATACGCAGTATTTT.

The DNA for the CDR3 is TGTGCCAGCAGCCAAGTTGGCAATGAGCAGTTCTTC. Its protein product is CASSQVGNEQFF. J is TRBJ2-1 and V is TRBV14, with unresolved D. Germline assignment: CDR1 SGHDN and CDR2 FVKESK. The V and J ends lost 1 base and 6 bases respectively, with 4 bases between them. The CDR3 has 12 amino acids.

J is TRBJ2-7 and V is TRBV4-1; 9 bases align to TRBD2. Per the germline V gene, CDR1 is MGHRA and CDR2 is YSYEKL. V trimming: 4 bases; J trimming: 3 bases; junction bases outside the gene matches: 7. CDR3 length equals 15 residues. This CDR3 is CASSLVGREGYEQYF. DNA of the CDR3: TGCGCCAGCAGCCTCGTAGGGCGGGAGGGCTACGAGCAGTACTTC.

V gene TRBV20-1 combines with J gene TRBJ2-4; 11 bases agree with TRBD1. CDR1 is DFQATT and CDR2 is SNEGSKA in the germline V gene (reference sequence). The CDR3 runs 11 residues. Trimming cost V 6 bases and J 13 bases; bases outside gene matches: 5. The CDR3: CSAAGQGVQYF. As DNA, the CDR3 is TGCAGTGCCGCGGGACAGGGGGTGCAGTACTTC.

The chain links TRBV21-1 to TRBJ2-5; the D call TRBD1 from the table was never checked on the DNA. TRBV21-1 is given as a pseudogene. The CDR3 spans 16 residues. Here the CDR3 DNA reads TGTGCCAGCAGCACCCGGACAGGGGAGTACCAAGAGACCCAGTACTTC. It encodes CASSTRTGEYQETQYF.

This chain links TRBV7-8 with TRBJ2-2, with D perhaps being TRBD1 or TRBD2 (6 bases each). CDR3 length: 17 residues. Germline assignment: CDR1 SGHVS and CDR2 FQNEAQ. The V gene lost 0 bases and the J gene lost 1 base, with 12 bases spanning the gap. The CDR3 sequence is CASSLADGGKNTGELFF. In DNA, the CDR3 is TGTGCCAGCAGCTTAGCGGACGGGGGCAAGAACACCGGGGAGCTGTTTTTT.

This clone appeared once. V gene TRBV7-2 combines with J gene TRBJ2-5; D unclear. In germline, CDR1 is SGHTA, CDR2 FQGNSA. The CDR3 consists of 13 residues. Deletions cut 5 bases from V and 2 bases from J, with 9 bases between. CDR3 coding DNA: TGTGCCAGCAGCCTGCTTCTTCAAGAGACCCAGTACTTC. Amino acids: CASSLLLQETQYF. Based on the CDR3 plus reference TRBV7-2 and TRBJ2-5, the full variable domain is GAGVSQSPSNKVTEKGKDVELRCDPISGHTALYWYRQSLGQGLEFLIYFQGNSAPDKSGLPSDRFSAERTGGSVSTLTIQRTQQEDSAVYLCASSLLLQETQYFGPGTRLLVL.

The chain carries TRBV7-9 and TRBJ1-2, with D possibly TRBD1 on 5 matching bases. The CDR3 totals 13 residues. V lost 3 bases, J lost 4 bases, and 9 bases lay in between. The V gene's germline CDR1 is SEHNR and CDR2 FQNEAQ (reference sequence). The CDR3 DNA reads as TGTGCCAGCAGCTTTGGCGGGGCCTATGGCTACACCTTC. This codes for CASSFGGAYGYTF.

CDR3 sequence: CASSQVGKGEETQYF. CDR3 coding DNA: TGCGCCAGCAGCCAAGTGGGGAAGGGGGAAGAGACCCAGTACTTC. The V call is TRBV4-1, the J call TRBJ2-5; a weak D match, TRBD1 (6 bases). Germline lookup yields CDR1 MGHRA and CDR2 YSYEKL. Trimming pared 1 base from V and 3 bases from J, leaving 12 bases between. The CDR3 loop spans 15 amino acids.

The chain is built from TRBV25-1 and TRBJ1-1, with TRBD1 matching over 8 bases. CDR3 length: 14 amino acids. CDR1 MGHDK and CDR2 SYGVNS come from the germline V gene. V trimming: 2 bases; J trimming: 8 bases; junction bases outside the gene matches: 7. CDR3 amino acids: CASSEEGRGPEAFF. CDR3 DNA sequence: TGTGCCAGCAGTGAAGAAGGCAGGGGGCCCGAAGCTTTCTTT.

This CDR3 reads CAWSATGSHEQYF. CDR3 bases: TGTGCCTGGAGTGCGACAGGGAGCCACGAGCAGTACTTC. V gene TRBV30 combines with J gene TRBJ2-7; 7 positions match TRBD1. Germline V gene data show CDR1 as GTSNPN and CDR2 as SVGIG (reference sequence). V dropped 1 base and J dropped 5; count of bases not matched to a gene: 5. This CDR3 spans 13 amino acids.

The table lists this clone with a few counts. V is TRBV28 and J is TRBJ1-2, with TRBD1 matching over 7 bases. Germline V gene data show CDR1 as MDHEN and CDR2 as SYDVKM. This CDR3 contains 16 residues. V was clipped by 1 base and J by 2 bases; unmatched bases: 7. CDR3 sequence (DNA): TGTGCCAGCAGTTTATTGGCAGGGGGAAGAAACTATGGCTACACCTTC. It codes for CASSLLAGGRNYGYTF.

The chain recombines TRBV4-1 with TRBJ2-5, with D possibly being TRBD1 or TRBD2 (5 bases each). The CDR3 is made up of 11 amino acids. V lost 3 bases and J lost 8, with 7 bases in between. CDR1 is MGHRA and CDR2 is YSYEKL in the germline V gene. DNA for the CDR3: TGCGCCAGCAGCCAGGGGGACACCCAGTACTTC. Translated, it gives CASSQGDTQYF.

The CDR3 coding sequence is TGTGCCAGCAGTTACTCCCGGGAAGCGGGAGAAAACACCGGGGAGCTGTTTTTT. Its translation is CASSYSREAGENTGELFF. This sequence joins TRBV6-7 and TRBJ2-2, with 8 bases that match TRBD2. TRBV6-7 is an ORF; its function is uncertain. V shed 0 bases and J 2 bases; nucleotides not matched to a gene: 8. The CDR3 has 18 residues.

The CDR3 region is CASSGGQHYSYEQYF. CDR3 DNA sequence: TGTGCCAGCAGTGGGGGACAGCACTACTCCTACGAGCAGTACTTC. The chain combines TRBV6-1 with TRBJ2-7; TRBD1 matches at 7 bases. V was clipped by 4 bases and J by 0 bases; unmatched bases: 6. The CDR3 spans 15 residues. The V gene's germline CDR1 is MNHNS and CDR2 SASEGT.

This chain uses TRBV1 with TRBJ2-5; TRBD2, as called in the table, went unchecked against the DNA. TRBV1 counts as a pseudogene. CDR3 length: 17 amino acids. CDR3 nucleotide sequence: TGCACCAGCAGCCAACATGGGACTAGCGGGAGACAAGAGACCCAGTACTTC. Translating gives CTSSQHGTSGRQETQYF.

The chain employs TRBV27 and TRBJ1-5; TRBD1 is a possible D gene (5 bases). Trimming cost V 5 bases and J 7 bases, with 15 bases left between them. This CDR3 is 14 amino acids long. CDR1 MNHEY and CDR2 SMNVEV come from the germline V gene (reference sequence). Written as DNA, the CDR3 is TGTGCCAGCAGTAACCAGGGCCCAGGGCAGCCCCAGCATTTT. It codes for CASSNQGPGQPQHF.

This rearrangement joins TRBV19 to TRBJ1-5, with D possibly TRBD1 on 5 matching bases. The CDR3 consists of 12 residues. V lost 1 base to trimming and J lost 10 bases, with 8 bases between them. Germline assignment: CDR1 LNHDA and CDR2 SQIVND (reference sequence). This CDR3 reads CASSIVTGPQHF. CDR3 nucleotides: TGTGCCAGTAGTATAGTAACAGGTCCCCAGCATTTT. Variable domain in full (rest from reference TRBV19 and TRBJ1-5): DGGITQSPKYLFRKEGQNVTLSCEQNLNHDAMYWYRQDPGQGLRLIYYSQIVNDFQKGDIAEGYSVSREKKESFPLTVTSAQKNPTAFYLCASSIVTGPQHFGDGTRLSIL.

The chain couples TRBV7-3 to TRBJ2-1, with TRBD2 as a possible D gene (5 bases). The CDR3 sequence is 15 residues long. V lost 5 bases, J lost 0 bases, and 11 bases lay in between. The V gene's germline CDR1 is SGHTA and CDR2 FQGTGA. Written as DNA, the CDR3 is TGTGCCAGCAGCCCCGGGGTGGCCTCCTACAATGAGCAGTTCTTC. Its protein is CASSPGVASYNEQFF.